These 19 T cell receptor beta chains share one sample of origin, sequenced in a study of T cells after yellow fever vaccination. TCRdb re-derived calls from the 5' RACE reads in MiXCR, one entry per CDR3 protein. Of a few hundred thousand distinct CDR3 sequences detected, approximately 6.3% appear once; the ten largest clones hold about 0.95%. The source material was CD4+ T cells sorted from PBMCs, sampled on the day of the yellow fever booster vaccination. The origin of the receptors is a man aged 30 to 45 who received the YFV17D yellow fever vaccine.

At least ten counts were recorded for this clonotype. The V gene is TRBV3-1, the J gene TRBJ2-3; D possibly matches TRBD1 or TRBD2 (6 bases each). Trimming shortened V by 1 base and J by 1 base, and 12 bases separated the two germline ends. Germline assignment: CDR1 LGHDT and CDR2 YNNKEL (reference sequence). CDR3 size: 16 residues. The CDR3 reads CASSQVGGGGTDTQYF. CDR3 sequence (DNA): TGTGCCAGCAGCCAAGTGGGGGGCGGGGGCACAGATACGCAGTATTTT.

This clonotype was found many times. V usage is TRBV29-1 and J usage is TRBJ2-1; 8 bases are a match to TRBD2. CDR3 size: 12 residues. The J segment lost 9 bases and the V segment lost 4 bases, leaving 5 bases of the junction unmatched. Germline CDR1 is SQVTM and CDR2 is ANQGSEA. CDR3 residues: CSVGLAGGEQFF. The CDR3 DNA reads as TGCAGCGTTGGGCTAGCGGGCGGTGAGCAGTTCTTC.

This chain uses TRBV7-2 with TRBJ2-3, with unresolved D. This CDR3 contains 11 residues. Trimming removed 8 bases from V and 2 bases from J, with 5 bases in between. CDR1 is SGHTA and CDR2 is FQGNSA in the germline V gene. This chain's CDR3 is CASGVTDTQYF. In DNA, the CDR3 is TGTGCCAGCGGAGTCACAGATACGCAGTATTTT.

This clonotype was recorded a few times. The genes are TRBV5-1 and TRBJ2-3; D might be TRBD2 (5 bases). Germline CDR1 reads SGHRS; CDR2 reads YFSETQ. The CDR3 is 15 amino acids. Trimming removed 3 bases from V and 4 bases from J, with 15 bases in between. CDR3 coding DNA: TGCGCCAGCAGCTCGCCTACTAGGAGCCCAGATACGCAGTATTTT. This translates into CASSSPTRSPDTQYF.

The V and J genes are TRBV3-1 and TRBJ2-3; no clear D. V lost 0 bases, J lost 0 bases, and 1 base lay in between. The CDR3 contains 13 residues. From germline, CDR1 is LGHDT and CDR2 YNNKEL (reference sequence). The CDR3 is CASSQDSTDTQYF. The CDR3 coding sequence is TGTGCCAGCAGCCAAGACAGCACAGATACGCAGTATTTT.

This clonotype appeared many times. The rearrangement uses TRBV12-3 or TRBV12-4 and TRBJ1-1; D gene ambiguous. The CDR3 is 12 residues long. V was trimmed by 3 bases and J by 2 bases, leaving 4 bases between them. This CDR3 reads CASSLTNTEAFF. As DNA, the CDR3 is TGTGCCAGCAGTTTGACAAACACTGAAGCTTTCTTT.

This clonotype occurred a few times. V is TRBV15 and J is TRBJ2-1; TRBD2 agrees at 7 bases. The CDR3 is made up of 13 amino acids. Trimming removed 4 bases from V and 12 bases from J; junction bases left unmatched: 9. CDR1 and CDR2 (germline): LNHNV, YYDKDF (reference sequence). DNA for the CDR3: TGTGCCACCAGCATTCCTAGCGGTGGGCGGCAGTTCTTC. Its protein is CATSIPSGGRQFF.

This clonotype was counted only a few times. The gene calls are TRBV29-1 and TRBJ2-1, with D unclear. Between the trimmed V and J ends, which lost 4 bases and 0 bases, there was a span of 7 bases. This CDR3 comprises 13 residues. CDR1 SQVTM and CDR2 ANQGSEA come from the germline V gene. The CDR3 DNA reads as TGCAGCGTTGCTGCGTCCTCCTACAATGAGCAGTTCTTC. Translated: CSVAASSYNEQFF.

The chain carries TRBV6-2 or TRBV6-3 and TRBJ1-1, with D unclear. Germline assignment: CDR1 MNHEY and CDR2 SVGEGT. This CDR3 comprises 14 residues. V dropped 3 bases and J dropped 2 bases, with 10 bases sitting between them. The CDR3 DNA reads TGTGCCAGCAGTTATCACAGACCCAACACTGAAGCTTTCTTT. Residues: CASSYHRPNTEAFF.

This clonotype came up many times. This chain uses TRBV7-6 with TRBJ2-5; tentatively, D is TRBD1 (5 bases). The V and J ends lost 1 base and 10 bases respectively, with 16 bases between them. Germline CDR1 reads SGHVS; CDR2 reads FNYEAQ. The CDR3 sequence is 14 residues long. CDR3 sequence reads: CASSLGRQGTIQYF. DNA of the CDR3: TGTGCCAGCAGCTTAGGGCGGCAGGGTACTATCCAGTACTTC.

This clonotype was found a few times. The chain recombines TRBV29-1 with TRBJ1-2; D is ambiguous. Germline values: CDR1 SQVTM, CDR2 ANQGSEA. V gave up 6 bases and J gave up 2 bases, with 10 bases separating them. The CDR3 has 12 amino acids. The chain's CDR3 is CSVASGNYGYTF. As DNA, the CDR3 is TGCAGCGTAGCCAGTGGGAACTATGGCTACACCTTC.

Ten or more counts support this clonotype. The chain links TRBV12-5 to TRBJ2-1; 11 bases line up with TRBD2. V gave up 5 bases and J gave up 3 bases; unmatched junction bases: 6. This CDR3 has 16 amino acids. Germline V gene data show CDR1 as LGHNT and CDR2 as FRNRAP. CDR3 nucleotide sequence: TGTGCTAGTGGTATTCCTAGCGGGAGGATCTACAATGAGCAGTTCTTC. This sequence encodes CASGIPSGRIYNEQFF.

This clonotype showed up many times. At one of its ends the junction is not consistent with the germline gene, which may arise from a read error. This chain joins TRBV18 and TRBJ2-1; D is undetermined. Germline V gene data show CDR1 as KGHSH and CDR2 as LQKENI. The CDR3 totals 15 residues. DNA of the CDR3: TGTGCCAGCTCTCCACCGGAGAAGAGGAGAAATGAGCAGTTCTTC. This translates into CASSPPEKRRNEQFF.

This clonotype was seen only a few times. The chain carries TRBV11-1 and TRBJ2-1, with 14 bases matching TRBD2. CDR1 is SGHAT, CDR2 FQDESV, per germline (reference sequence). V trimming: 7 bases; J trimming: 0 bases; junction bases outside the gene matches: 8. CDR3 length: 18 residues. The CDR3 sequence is CASTPTSGRGSSYNEQFF. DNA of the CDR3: TGTGCCAGCACCCCGACTAGCGGGAGGGGAAGCTCCTACAATGAGCAGTTCTTC.

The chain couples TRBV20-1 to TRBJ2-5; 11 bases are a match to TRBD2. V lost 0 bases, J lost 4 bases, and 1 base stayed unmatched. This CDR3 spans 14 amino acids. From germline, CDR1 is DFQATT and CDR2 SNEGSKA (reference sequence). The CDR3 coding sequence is TGCAGTGCTAGAGACCTAGCGGGAGGAGAGACCCAGTACTTC. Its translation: CSARDLAGGETQYF.

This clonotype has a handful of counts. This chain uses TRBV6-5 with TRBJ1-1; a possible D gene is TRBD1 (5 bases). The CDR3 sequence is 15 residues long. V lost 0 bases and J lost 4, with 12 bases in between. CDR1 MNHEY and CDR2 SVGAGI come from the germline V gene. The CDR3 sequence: CASSYSPGAGTEAFF. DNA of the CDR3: TGTGCCAGCAGTTACTCGCCCGGGGCGGGCACTGAAGCTTTCTTT.

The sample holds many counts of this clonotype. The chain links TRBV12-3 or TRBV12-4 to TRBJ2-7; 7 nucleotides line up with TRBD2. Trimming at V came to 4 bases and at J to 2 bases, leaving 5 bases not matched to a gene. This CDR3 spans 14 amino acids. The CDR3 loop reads CASSSAGSTYEQYF. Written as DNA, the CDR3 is TGTGCCAGCAGTTCAGCGGGATCAACCTACGAGCAGTACTTC.

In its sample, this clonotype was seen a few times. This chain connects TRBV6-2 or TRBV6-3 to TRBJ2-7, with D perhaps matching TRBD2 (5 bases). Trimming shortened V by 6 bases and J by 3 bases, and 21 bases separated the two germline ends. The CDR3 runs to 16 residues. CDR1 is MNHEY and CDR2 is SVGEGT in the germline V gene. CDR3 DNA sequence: TGTGCCAGCAGACAACCCAAGTACGGGAATAACTACGAGCAGTACTTC. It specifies CASRQPKYGNNYEQYF.

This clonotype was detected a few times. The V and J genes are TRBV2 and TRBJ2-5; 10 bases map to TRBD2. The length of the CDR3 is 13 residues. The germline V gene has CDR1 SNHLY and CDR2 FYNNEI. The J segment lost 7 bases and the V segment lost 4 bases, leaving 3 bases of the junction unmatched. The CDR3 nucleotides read TGTGCCAGCAGTGCACAGCGGGAGGGGACCCAGTACTTC. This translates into CASSAQREGTQYF.